This is a list of T cell receptor beta chains from one sample in a study of cytomegalovirus exposure and HLA in healthy donors. The table came from immunoSEQ multiplex PCR; TCRdb's copy has only in-frame clones and leaves some out. This sample's table has 130,000 or so clones. The sequenced material came from PBMCs. Receptors were obtained from a woman between 18 and 30 years old in good health and CMV-seronegative. CDR3s include the opening cysteine and the closing phenylalanine or tryptophan. D genes are given only for firm matches.

>TRBV7-3|TRBJ2-3|TRBD2
CASSPTGTSGRSSTDTQYF
TGTGCCAGCAGCCCGACCGGGACTAGCGGGAGGTCCAGCACAGATACGCAGTATTTT
>TRBV6-5|TRBJ2-2|-
CASSLLGAEIGELFF
TGTGCCAGCAGCCTCCTGGGCGCCGAGATCGGGGAGCTGTTTTTT
>TRBV7-2|TRBJ1-3|-
CASSLSRLDTIYF
TGTGCCAGCAGCTTATCTAGGCTGGACACCATATATTTT
>TRBV7-9|TRBJ1-1|TRBD1
CASSLTGGKFTEAFF
TGTGCCAGCAGCTTGACAGGGGGCAAGTTCACTGAAGCTTTCTTT
>TRBV4-1|TRBJ2-5|-
CASSPRSGAQGETQYF
TGCGCCAGCAGCCCGCGTTCCGGGGCCCAGGGGGAGACCCAGTACTTC
>TRBV7-3|TRBJ2-3|TRBD2
CASRRGGSEADTQYF
TGTGCCAGCAGACGGGGCGGGAGTGAGGCAGATACGCAGTATTTT
>TRBV7-6|TRBJ2-3|TRBD2
CASSSIAGVADTQYF
TGTGCCAGCAGCTCGATAGCGGGAGTTGCAGATACGCAGTATTTT
>TRBV7-9|TRBJ2-7|TRBD1
CASSPNRGINEQYF
TGTGCCAGCAGCCCTAACAGGGGGATCAACGAGCAGTACTTC
>TRBV5-4|TRBJ2-7|TRBD2
CASSAGTSGYEQYF
TGTGCCAGCAGCGCAGGGACTAGCGGCTACGAGCAGTACTTC
>TRBV4-3|TRBJ2-1|-
CASSQDVGGNEQFF
TGCGCCAGCAGCCAAGATGTCGGCGGCAATGAGCAGTTCTTC
>TRBV6-4|TRBJ2-1|TRBD2
CASSDRTSGSNEQFF
TGTGCCAGCAGTGACCGGACTAGCGGGAGCAATGAGCAGTTCTTC
>TRBV6-1|TRBJ2-7|-
CASSYGEESYEQYF
TGTGCCAGCAGTTATGGGGAGGAGTCCTACGAGCAGTACTTC
>TRBV18|TRBJ1-5|-
CASSPDKGVSHQPQHF
TGTGCCAGCTCACCAGATAAGGGGGTGTCGCATCAGCCCCAGCATTTT
>TRBV7-6|TRBJ2-7|TRBD2
CASSLEPPGLGTYEQYF
TGTGCCAGCAGCTTGGAACCGCCGGGACTAGGCACCTACGAGCAGTACTTC
>TRBV5-4|TRBJ2-7|TRBD1
CASSFKQGVRYEQYF
TGTGCCAGCAGCTTTAAACAGGGGGTGAGGTACGAGCAGTACTTC
>TRBV5-1|TRBJ1-1|-
CASSLDTGQVEAFF
TGCGCCAGCAGCTTAGATACAGGGCAAGTGGAAGCTTTCTTT
>TRBV19|TRBJ2-1|TRBD2
CASSISPSGGGDYNEQFF
TGTGCCAGTAGTATTTCTCCCTCGGGGGGAGGGGACTACAATGAGCAGTTCTTC
>TRBV6-5|TRBJ2-7|-
CASISRLDSYEQYF
TGTGCCAGCATCTCCCGACTAGATTCCTACGAGCAGTACTTC
>TRBV5-1|TRBJ1-2|-
CASSLAVQGKGYTF
TGCGCCAGCAGCTTGGCCGTGCAGGGGAAAGGCTACACCTTC
>TRBV5-1|TRBJ2-1|-
CASSLAQGPPHNEQFF
TGCGCCAGCAGCTTGGCCCAGGGTCCCCCCCACAATGAGCAGTTCTTC
>TRBV7-9|TRBJ2-5|TRBD2
CASSYSGSVGETQYF
TGTGCCAGCAGCTATAGCGGGAGTGTAGGGGAGACCCAGTACTTC
>TRBV21-1|TRBJ2-7|-
CASTRCREALVYEQYF
TGTGCCAGCACCAGATGTAGGGAGGCGCTAGTGTACGAGCAGTACTTC
>TRBV6-1|TRBJ2-1|-
CASSEALVPEQFF
TGTGCCAGCAGTGAAGCTCTAGTCCCTGAGCAGTTCTTC
>TRBV19|TRBJ2-7|TRBD2
CATSPGTSETYEQYF
TGTGCCACCTCCCCCGGGACTAGCGAAACCTACGAGCAGTACTTC
>TRBV19|TRBJ2-1|TRBD2
CASSMGLAGPSYNEQFF
TGTGCCAGTAGTATGGGACTAGCGGGTCCCTCCTACAATGAGCAGTTCTTC
>TRBV12-5|TRBJ1-2|TRBD1
CASGLQGAGGYTF
TGTGCTAGTGGTCTACAGGGGGCGGGTGGCTACACCTTC
>TRBV15|TRBJ2-3|TRBD2
CATSGTSAPTDTQYF
TGTGCCACCAGCGGGACTAGCGCTCCCACAGATACGCAGTATTTT
>TRBV16|TRBJ2-5|-
CASSPGETQYF
TGTGCCAGCAGCCCCGGGGAGACCCAGTACTTC
>TRBV6-6|TRBJ1-2|-
CASSYEQNNYGYTF
TGTGCCAGCAGTTATGAACAGAATAACTATGGCTACACCTTC
>TRBV19|TRBJ2-7|TRBD1
CASTERRDSYEQYF
TGTGCCAGTACCGAACGCCGGGACAGTTACGAGCAGTACTTC
>TRBV6-4|TRBJ2-7|TRBD2
CASSDPTTSGRTYEQYF
TGTGCCAGCAGTGACCCCACGACTAGCGGGAGAACCTACGAGCAGTACTTC
>TRBV9|TRBJ2-3|-
CASSVERYLRKDTQYF
TGTGCCAGCAGCGTAGAGCGATACCTTCGGAAAGATACGCAGTATTTT
>TRBV6-1|TRBJ2-3|-
CASSESRAGDTQYF
TGTGCCAGCAGTGAATCCAGGGCCGGAGATACGCAGTATTTT
>TRBV10-3|TRBJ2-3|TRBD2
CAISPLAESTDTQYF
TGTGCCATCTCCCCTCTAGCGGAGAGCACAGATACGCAGTATTTT
>TRBV9|TRBJ2-6|-
CASSVSLGGSGANVLTF
TGTGCCAGCAGCGTATCTTTAGGGGGATCTGGGGCCAACGTCCTGACTTTC
>TRBV30|TRBJ1-1|TRBD1
CAWRSRNRDRVNTEAFF
TGTGCCTGGAGGAGTAGGAACCGGGACAGGGTGAACACTGAAGCTTTCTTT
>TRBV7-6|TRBJ2-1|-
CASSLVDGGGNEQFF
TGTGCCAGCAGCTTAGTCGACGGAGGAGGAAATGAGCAGTTCTTC
>TRBV6-1|TRBJ2-5|-
CASSWSWQETQYF
TGTGCCAGCAGCTGGAGTTGGCAAGAGACCCAGTACTTC
>TRBV7-9|TRBJ1-4|-
CASSARGALPNEKLFF
TGTGCCAGCAGCGCCCGGGGGGCTCTGCCCAATGAAAAACTGTTTTTT
>TRBV4-3|TRBJ2-5|TRBD2
CASSPRTSGSPYQETQYF
TGCGCCAGCAGCCCCCGGACTAGCGGGAGCCCGTACCAAGAGACCCAGTACTTC
>TRBV5-4|TRBJ2-1|TRBD2
CASSPATSGSRKFF
TGTGCCAGCAGCCCGGCGACAAGCGGGAGTAGAAAGTTCTTC
>TRBV6-6|TRBJ1-2|-
CASSYLGDGYTF
TGTGCCAGCAGTTACCTCGGGGATGGCTACACCTTC
>TRBV9|TRBJ2-1|TRBD2
CASSVDTSAYNEQFF
TGTGCCAGCAGCGTAGATACTAGCGCGTACAATGAGCAGTTCTTC
>TRBV7-6|TRBJ2-5|-
CASSLLSIRETQYF
TGTGCCAGCAGCTTATTGAGTATACGGGAGACCCAGTACTTC
>TRBV7-2|TRBJ1-2|TRBD1
CASSLGGGTGRGYTF
TGTGCCAGCAGCTTAGGGGGCGGGACAGGGCGTGGCTACACCTTC
>TRBV2|TRBJ1-2|TRBD1
CASSDTGGYYGYTF
TGTGCCAGCAGTGATACAGGGGGATACTATGGCTACACCTTC
>TRBV13|TRBJ1-1|TRBD1
CASSLGRQGEEAFF
TGTGCCAGCAGCTTAGGTCGACAGGGGGAAGAAGCTTTCTTT
>TRBV5-6|TRBJ1-2|-
CASSFYRVPYYGYTF
TGTGCCAGCAGCTTCTACAGGGTCCCATACTATGGCTACACCTTC
>TRBV2|TRBJ2-7|TRBD2
CASRGGTSGTYEQYF
TGTGCCAGCAGGGGAGGGACTAGCGGAACCTACGAGCAGTACTTC
>TRBV10-3|TRBJ2-1|TRBD2
CAISEPEPTSGRWVDSYNEQFF
TGTGCCATCAGTGAGCCAGAACCCACTAGCGGGAGGTGGGTGGACTCCTACAATGAGCAGTTCTTC